This entry lists 16 T cell receptor beta chains sequenced from one sample in a study of blood T cell repertoires in COVID-19. This table comes from immunoSEQ multiplex PCR, and its TCRdb copy is limited to in-frame clones, with some not included. The sample carries approximately 71,000 clones, roughly 84% recorded once. The sequenced sample was peripheral blood. These receptors were taken from a middle-aged man with acute or convalescent COVID-19.

Here the CDR3 DNA reads TGTGCCAGCAGTCGCGGGACAGACACCGGGGAGCTGTTTTTT. It is translated as CASSRGTDTGELFF. The chain is built from TRBV6-5 and TRBJ2-2; D possibly corresponds to TRBD1 (7 bases). The CDR3 has 14 amino acids. The germline CDR1 and CDR2 sequences are MNHEY and SVGAGI. The germline V and J ends were trimmed by 5 bases and 3 bases, with 10 bases remaining between them.

The chain uses TRBV10-2 and TRBJ1-5, with TRBD1 matching 7 bases. V dropped 6 bases and J dropped 0; count of bases not matched to a gene: 5. This CDR3 spans 15 amino acids. CDR1 WSHSY and CDR2 SAAADI come from the germline V gene. The CDR3 region has the DNA TGCGCCAGCAGCTTTGGGACAGTTAGCAATCAGCCCCAGCATTTT. Translating it yields CASSFGTVSNQPQHF.

The CDR3: CASSQVYSGNTIYF. The CDR3 DNA follows: TGTGCCAGCAGCCAAGTCTACTCTGGAAACACCATATATTTT. The rearrangement links TRBV4-2 to TRBJ1-3; D not resolved. Germline V lookup: CDR1 LGHNA, CDR2 YNFKEQ. V was cut by 1 base and J by 0 bases, with 4 bases left in between. The CDR3 is 14 residues long.

The CDR3 DNA is TGTGCCAGCAGCATCAGCGGGGGGGGCGAGCAGTACTTC. It yields the protein CASSISGGGEQYF. The chain combines TRBV7-3 with TRBJ2-7; 10 bases map to TRBD2. This CDR3 has 13 amino acids. V lost 5 bases, J lost 6 bases, and 4 bases stayed unmatched. Germline CDR1 and CDR2: SGHTA and FQGTGA.

The chain carries TRBV5-4 and TRBJ2-5, with 11 positions matching TRBD2. Germline CDR1 reads SGHNT; CDR2 reads YYREEE (reference sequence). The CDR3 extends over 14 amino acids. V lost 2 bases to trimming and J lost 3 bases; unmatched junction nucleotides: 0. The CDR3 nucleotides read TGTGCCAGCAGCTTTAGCGGGGGGGAAGAGACCCAGTACTTC. It translates to CASSFSGGEETQYF. The full variable domain, with the rest looked up from reference TRBV5-4 and TRBJ2-5, is ETGVTQSPTHLIKTRGQQVTLRCSSQSGHNTVSWYQQALGQGPQFIFQYYREEENGRGNFPPRFSGLQFPNYSSELNVNALELDDSALYLCASSFSGGEETQYFGPGTRLLVL.

The chain has TRBV7-2 and TRBJ1-2; 9 bases match TRBD1. The junction had 3 bases not matched to a gene; V was cut back by 3 bases and J by 4 bases. Germline CDR1 is SGHTA and CDR2 is FQGNSA. The CDR3 has 14 amino acids. The CDR3: CASSFDRGVYGYTF. The CDR3 DNA follows: TGTGCCAGCAGCTTTGACAGGGGGGTCTATGGCTACACCTTC.

This chain connects TRBV24-1 to TRBJ1-5, with TRBD1 as a possible D gene (5 bases). CDR1 and CDR2 (germline): KGHDR, SFDVKD. The CDR3 loop spans 16 amino acids. Deletions cut 4 bases from V and 5 bases from J, with 17 bases between. As DNA, the CDR3 is TGTGCCACCAGTGACTCTAAACAGGCGTTCCATCAGCCCCAGCATTTT. It yields the protein CATSDSKQAFHQPQHF.

This clone has only a few counts. The chain employs TRBV5-1 and TRBJ1-4; possibly TRBD1 for D (5 bases). There are 15 residues in the CDR3. The V end lost 4 bases, the J end lost 8 bases, and 18 bases lay between the germline ends. Germline CDR1 and CDR2: SGHRS and YFSETQ. The CDR3, as DNA: TGCGCCAGCAGCCTTGGGCAGGGACTGGGGGAAAAACTGTTTTTT. The encoded protein is CASSLGQGLGEKLFF.

CDR3 loop: CASRFPRLAGEETQYF. The CDR3, as DNA: TGTGCCAGCAGATTTCCCCGACTAGCGGGGGAAGAGACCCAGTACTTC. The chain recombines TRBV7-2 with TRBJ2-5, with 12 bases identical to TRBD2. Germline-derived CDR1 and CDR2 are SGHTA and FQGNSA. This CDR3 is 16 amino acids long. V gave up 6 bases and J gave up 3 bases; unmatched junction bases: 8.

This rearrangement joins TRBV9 to TRBJ2-1; D possibly corresponds to TRBD2 (6 bases). V lost 4 bases and J lost 0, with 11 bases in between. In germline, CDR1 is SGDLS, CDR2 YYNGEE. The CDR3 contains 15 residues. The DNA for the CDR3 is TGTGCCAGCAGCTTACGGGGGAGCTCCTACAATGAGCAGTTCTTC. Protein: CASSLRGSSYNEQFF.

This clone was observed a few times. The chain uses TRBV28 and TRBJ2-7, with a tentative D call TRBD2 (6 bases). Trimming pared 3 bases from V and 4 bases from J, leaving 13 bases between. Germline V lookup: CDR1 MDHEN, CDR2 SYDVKM. The CDR3 has 14 amino acids. This chain's CDR3 is CASSLGGLKYEQYF. CDR3 bases: TGTGCCAGCAGTTTGGGGGGTCTTAAGTACGAGCAGTACTTC.

The CDR3 nucleotides are TGTGCCAGCTCACCAATGGGCCCGGGGACAGCGAATAATCAGCCCCAGCATTTT. Amino acids: CASSPMGPGTANNQPQHF. This chain uses TRBV18 with TRBJ1-5; 7 bases are a match to TRBD1. Trimming removed 2 bases from V and 4 bases from J; junction bases left unmatched: 14. Germline V gives CDR1 KGHSH, CDR2 LQKENI. The CDR3 covers 18 residues.

This clone was counted a few times. This chain uses TRBV9 with TRBJ2-7; 8 bases align to TRBD1. Germline loops: CDR1 SGDLS, CDR2 YYNGEE. The CDR3 runs 18 residues. J was trimmed by 1 base and V by 0 bases; bases with no gene match: 12. The CDR3 bases are TGTGCCAGCAGCGTAGCTACGGGGCAGGGGGCCCTTTCCTACGAGCAGTACTTC. Translating it yields CASSVATGQGALSYEQYF.

The chain recombines TRBV23-1 with TRBJ2-5, with 14 bases matching TRBD2. TRBV23-1 is filed as an ORF, its function uncertain. This CDR3 has 17 amino acids. The V gene end was trimmed by 2 bases and the J gene end by 4 bases; junction bases not matched to a gene: 6. The CDR3 loop is CASSQTTSGRERETQYF. The CDR3 nucleotides read TGCGCCAGCAGTCAAACGACTAGCGGGAGGGAACGAGAGACCCAGTACTTC.

This chain connects TRBV4-1 to TRBJ1-1; D remains unclear. This CDR3 comprises 18 residues. Trimming cost V 2 bases and J 1 base, with 20 bases left between them. Germline V gives CDR1 MGHRA, CDR2 YSYEKL. CDR3 amino acids: CASSQRGLLRVTNTEAFF. The CDR3 nucleotides read TGCGCCAGCAGCCAAAGAGGGCTTCTTAGGGTTACGAACACTGAAGCTTTCTTT.

This chain uses TRBV4-2 with TRBJ2-7; 7 positions match TRBD2. The V gene's germline CDR1 is LGHNA and CDR2 YNFKEQ. V dropped 1 base and J dropped 3; count of bases not matched to a gene: 9. The CDR3 is 16 amino acids. As DNA, the CDR3 is TGTGCCAGCAGCCAAGTTGAGGGAGGGTCGATCTACGAGCAGTACTTC. It encodes CASSQVEGGSIYEQYF.